This TCR beta chain was sequenced in a study of cytomegalovirus exposure and HLA in healthy donors. Use of 60 Vbeta and 13 Jbeta primers characterized the PCR. Libraries were prepared by immunoSEQ multiplex PCR; TCRdb keeps only in-frame clonotypes and omits some of them. The sample consists of over 85,000 clones, 80% of them appearing once. CDR1 is SGHVS and CDR2 is FQNEAQ in the germline V gene. The CDR3 runs to 14 residues. Trimming removed 1 base at V and 5 bases at J, with 11 bases between. The chain uses TRBV7-8 and TRBJ2-5; D unresolved. Material for sequencing was PBMCs. The TCR sequence derives from a woman aged 55-70 years in good health and CMV-seropositive. The CDR3 here is CASSLVPISETQYF. For the CDR3, the DNA is TGTGCCAGCAGCTTAGTTCCGATTAGCGAGACCCAGTACTTC.